The rows below give T cell receptor beta chains drawn from one sample of a study of blood T cell repertoires in COVID-19. The protocol was immunoSEQ multiplex PCR, while the TCRdb copy is restricted to in-frame clones and leaves out a portion. The repertoire holds 130,000 to 150,000 clones, with about 92% as singletons. The sample consisted of peripheral blood. The receptors come from a human donor in a cohort sampled during active COVID-19. Both conserved end residues are part of each CDR3. D genes are given only for firm matches. Some rows mark clone size as missing; the rest say once, few, many or name a class of expanded clone.

j_call: TRBJ2-2
cdr3_length: 16
v_call: TRBV30
clone_size: .
d_call: TRBD1
cdr3_aa: CAWKGIGTGSTGELFF
cdr3_nt: TGTGCCTGGAAGGGGATCGGGACAGGGAGCACCGGGGAGCTGTTTTTT

j_call: TRBJ2-3
cdr3_length: 14
v_call: TRBV7-9
clone_size: .
d_call: .
cdr3_aa: CASSLGQYTDTQYF
cdr3_nt: TGTGCCAGCAGCTTAGGGCAGTACACAGATACGCAGTATTTT

j_call: TRBJ2-5
cdr3_length: 12
v_call: TRBV2
clone_size: .
d_call: .
cdr3_aa: CASLLAQETQYF
cdr3_nt: TGTGCCAGCCTGCTGGCCCAAGAGACCCAGTACTTC

j_call: TRBJ1-4
cdr3_length: 13
v_call: TRBV5-5
clone_size: .
d_call: .
cdr3_aa: CASSLGGAEKLFF
cdr3_nt: TGTGCCAGCAGCTTGGGGGGAGCCGAAAAACTGTTTTTT

j_call: TRBJ1-1
cdr3_length: 14
v_call: TRBV6-6
clone_size: once
d_call: TRBD1
cdr3_aa: CASSPGQGGTEAFF
cdr3_nt: TGTGCCAGCAGCCCAGGACAGGGCGGCACTGAAGCTTTCTTT

j_call: TRBJ1-2
cdr3_length: 15
v_call: TRBV7-8
clone_size: .
d_call: .
cdr3_aa: CASSLVGAGPYGYTF
cdr3_nt: TGTGCCAGCAGCTTAGTTGGGGCAGGGCCCTATGGCTACACCTTC

j_call: TRBJ2-7
cdr3_length: 14
v_call: TRBV27
clone_size: .
d_call: .
cdr3_aa: CASSLGQGPYEQYF
cdr3_nt: TGTGCCAGCAGTTTAGGTCAGGGTCCCTACGAGCAGTACTTC

j_call: TRBJ2-2
cdr3_length: 15
v_call: TRBV9
clone_size: .
d_call: .
cdr3_aa: CASSARQVNTGELFF
cdr3_nt: TGTGCCAGCAGCGCCCGACAGGTTAACACCGGGGAGCTGTTTTTT

j_call: TRBJ2-5
cdr3_length: 14
v_call: TRBV7-8
clone_size: .
d_call: TRBD2
cdr3_aa: CASRKRGAPETQYF
cdr3_nt: TGTGCCAGCCGAAAGCGGGGGGCCCCGGAGACCCAGTACTTC

j_call: TRBJ2-2
cdr3_length: 15
v_call: TRBV5-8
clone_size: .
d_call: TRBD1
cdr3_aa: CASSSGTGIPGELFF
cdr3_nt: TGTGCCAGCAGCAGCGGGACAGGGATCCCCGGGGAGCTGTTTTTT

j_call: TRBJ1-1
cdr3_length: 12
v_call: TRBV11-2
clone_size: .
d_call: .
cdr3_aa: CASSFSLAEAFF
cdr3_nt: TGTGCCAGCAGCTTTAGTCTGGCTGAAGCTTTCTTT

j_call: TRBJ2-5
cdr3_length: 15
v_call: TRBV7-2
clone_size: .
d_call: .
cdr3_aa: CASSLFGGGQETQYF
cdr3_nt: TGTGCCAGCAGCTTATTCGGGGGAGGACAAGAGACCCAGTACTTC

j_call: TRBJ2-4
cdr3_length: 15
v_call: TRBV6-5
clone_size: .
d_call: .
cdr3_aa: CASSYSFQGGNIQYF
cdr3_nt: TGTGCCAGCAGTTATAGTTTCCAGGGTGGAAACATTCAGTACTTC

j_call: TRBJ2-2
cdr3_length: 15
v_call: TRBV9
clone_size: .
d_call: TRBD1
cdr3_aa: CASSDRGVNTGELFF
cdr3_nt: TGTGCCAGCAGTGACAGGGGGGTGAACACCGGGGAGCTGTTTTTT

j_call: TRBJ2-5
cdr3_length: 14
v_call: TRBV5-1
clone_size: .
d_call: TRBD2
cdr3_aa: CASSPSGGRETQYF
cdr3_nt: TGCGCCAGCAGCCCTAGCGGGGGGCGAGAGACCCAGTACTTC

j_call: TRBJ1-1
cdr3_length: 13
v_call: TRBV5-4
clone_size: few
d_call: .
cdr3_aa: CASSIDRNTEAFF
cdr3_nt: TGTGCCAGCAGCATTGACAGGAACACTGAAGCTTTCTTT

j_call: TRBJ1-5
cdr3_length: 19
v_call: TRBV15
clone_size: .
d_call: TRBD1
cdr3_aa: CATSRDSVGTGVGNQPQHF
cdr3_nt: TGTGCCACCAGCAGAGATTCGGTTGGGACAGGGGTGGGCAATCAGCCCCAGCATTTT

j_call: TRBJ2-3
cdr3_length: 16
v_call: TRBV10-3
clone_size: .
d_call: .
cdr3_aa: CAITAGTTSSTDTQYF
cdr3_nt: TGTGCCATCACCGCCGGGACAACATCTAGCACAGATACGCAGTATTTT

j_call: TRBJ1-2
cdr3_length: 17
v_call: TRBV18
clone_size: .
d_call: TRBD1
cdr3_aa: CASSHDRGPRSNYGYTF
cdr3_nt: TGTGCCAGCTCACACGACAGGGGGCCTCGATCTAACTATGGCTACACCTTC

j_call: TRBJ1-1
cdr3_length: 13
v_call: TRBV6-1
clone_size: .
d_call: .
cdr3_aa: CASSDRVWAEAFF
cdr3_nt: TGTGCCAGCAGTGACAGGGTTTGGGCTGAAGCTTTCTTT

j_call: TRBJ2-3
cdr3_length: 14
v_call: TRBV9
clone_size: .
d_call: .
cdr3_aa: CASSVDLATPRVYF
cdr3_nt: TGTGCCAGCAGCGTAGATCTAGCCACCCCAAGAGTCTATTTT

j_call: TRBJ1-1
cdr3_length: 14
v_call: TRBV6-4
clone_size: .
d_call: .
cdr3_aa: CATSPGGVNTEAFF
cdr3_nt: TGTGCCACCTCCCCCGGGGGGGTGAACACTGAAGCTTTCTTT

j_call: TRBJ2-3
cdr3_length: 18
v_call: TRBV5-5
clone_size: .
d_call: .
cdr3_aa: CASRFASFRGASTDTQYF
cdr3_nt: TGTGCCAGCAGGTTTGCGTCTTTTCGCGGGGCGAGCACAGATACGCAGTATTTT

j_call: TRBJ2-2
cdr3_length: 15
v_call: TRBV9
clone_size: .
d_call: .
cdr3_aa: CASNRAGTGTGELFF
cdr3_nt: TGTGCCAGCAACCGTGCGGGGACGGGCACCGGGGAGCTGTTTTTT

j_call: TRBJ1-4
cdr3_length: 18
v_call: TRBV3-1/TRBV3-2
clone_size: .
d_call: TRBD1
cdr3_aa: CASSQDLRTGASNEKLFF
cdr3_nt: TGTGCCAGCAGCCAAGATCTAAGGACAGGGGCCAGTAATGAAAAACTGTTTTTT

j_call: TRBJ2-1
cdr3_length: 16
v_call: TRBV3-1/TRBV3-2
clone_size: .
d_call: .
cdr3_aa: CASSQGVGQGGNEQFF
cdr3_nt: TGTGCCAGCAGCCAAGGAGTTGGGCAGGGGGGCAATGAGCAGTTCTTC

j_call: TRBJ1-1
cdr3_length: 12
v_call: TRBV9
clone_size: .
d_call: TRBD1
cdr3_aa: CASSDWTGEAFF
cdr3_nt: TGTGCCAGCAGCGATTGGACAGGCGAAGCTTTCTTT

j_call: TRBJ2-7
cdr3_length: 16
v_call: TRBV5-1
clone_size: .
d_call: .
cdr3_aa: CASSLNTGTNSYEQYF
cdr3_nt: TGCGCCAGCAGCTTGAATACCGGGACAAATTCCTACGAGCAGTACTTC

j_call: TRBJ2-2
cdr3_length: 12
v_call: TRBV12-3/TRBV12-4
clone_size: .
d_call: .
cdr3_aa: CASSPDTGELFF
cdr3_nt: TGTGCCAGCTCCCCTGACACCGGGGAGCTGTTTTTT